This T cell receptor (beta chain) originates from a study of T cell clones after liver transplantation. Only in-frame clones appear in the TCRdb table, and some are missing; sequencing was by immunoSEQ multiplex PCR. The profile covers 65,000 to 70,000 clones, with about 92% appearing a single time and 0.95% to 1% taken by the ten largest. V gave up 4 bases and J gave up 4 bases, with 10 bases separating them. Germline V gene data show CDR1 as SGHAT and CDR2 as FQNNGV. The CDR3 length is 13 residues. The starting material was CD4+ T cells from blood, obtained around 27 months after liver transplant. The V call is TRBV11-2, the J call TRBJ1-1, with D uncertain. The TCR originated in a human patient who received a liver transplant. Some T cells may trace back to the graft donor. The CDR3 DNA reads TGTGCCAGCAGCTCCGGCCGTCCCACTGAAGCTTTCTTT. Amino acids: CASSSGRPTEAFF.